Given below is one T cell receptor beta chain in context. The antigen remains undetermined. The ends lost 3 bases at V and 6 bases at J; junction bases unmatched: 6. This CDR3 contains 15 residues. CDR1 and CDR2 (germline): MRHNA, SNTAGT. The data were taken from a study of CD8+ T cells in alopecia areata. Study at large: Those treated were given oral tofacitinib at 5 to 10 mg twice daily. The study's findings and limits: In lesional scalp, particularly from alopecia totalis/universalis, clonality was higher than in normal scalp. In scalp samples, resident alphabeta T cells of normal skin are also sequenced.

Extracted from the samples, RNA was reverse transcribed into cDNA to serve as the sequencing template. Generated by immunoSEQ multiplex PCR, the TCRdb table keeps only in-frame clones and is missing some. The sample shows approximately 140,000 clones, about 89% of them seen only once. Peripheral blood, together with lesional scalp punch biopsies, was collected from alopecia areata patients. J is TRBJ2-1 and V is TRBV6-4; 9 nucleotides align to TRBD2. Here the sequenced sample was CD8+ T cells sorted from blood, taken at week 0. The TCR comes from a human donor with alopecia areata. DNA of the CDR3: TGTGCCAGCAGTGATATAGCGGGAGCCGGCAATGAGCAGTTCTTC. This translates into CASSDIAGAGNEQFF.